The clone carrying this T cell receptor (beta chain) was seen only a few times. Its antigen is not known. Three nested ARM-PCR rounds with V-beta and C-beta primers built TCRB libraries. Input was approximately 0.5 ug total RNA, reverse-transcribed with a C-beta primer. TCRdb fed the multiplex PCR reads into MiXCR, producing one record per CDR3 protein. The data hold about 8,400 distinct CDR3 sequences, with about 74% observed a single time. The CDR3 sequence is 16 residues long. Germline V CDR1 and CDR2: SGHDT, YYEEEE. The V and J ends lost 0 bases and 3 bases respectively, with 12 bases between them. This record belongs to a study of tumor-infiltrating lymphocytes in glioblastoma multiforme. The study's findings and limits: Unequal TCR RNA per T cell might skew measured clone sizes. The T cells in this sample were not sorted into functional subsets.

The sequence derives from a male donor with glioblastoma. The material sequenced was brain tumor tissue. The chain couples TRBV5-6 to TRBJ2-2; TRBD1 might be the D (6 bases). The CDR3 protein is CASSLADRSDTGELFF. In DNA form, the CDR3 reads TGTGCCAGCAGCTTGGCGGACAGATCCGACACCGGGGAGCTGTTTTTT.